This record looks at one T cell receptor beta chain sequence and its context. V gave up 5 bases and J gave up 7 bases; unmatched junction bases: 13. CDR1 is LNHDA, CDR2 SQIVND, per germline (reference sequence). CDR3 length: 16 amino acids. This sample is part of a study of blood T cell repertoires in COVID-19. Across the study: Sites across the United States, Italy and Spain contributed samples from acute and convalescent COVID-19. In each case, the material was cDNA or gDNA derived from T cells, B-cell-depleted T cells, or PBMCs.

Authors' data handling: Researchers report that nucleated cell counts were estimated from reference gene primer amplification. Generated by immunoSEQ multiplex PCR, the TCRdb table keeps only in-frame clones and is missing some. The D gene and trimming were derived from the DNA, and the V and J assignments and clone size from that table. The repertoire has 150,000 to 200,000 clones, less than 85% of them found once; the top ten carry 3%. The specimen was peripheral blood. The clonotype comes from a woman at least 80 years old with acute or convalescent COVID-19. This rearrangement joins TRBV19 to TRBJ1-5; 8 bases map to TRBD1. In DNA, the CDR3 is TGTGCCAGTAGTTCATGGACAGGGCGGGCTAGCCAGCCCCAGCATTTT. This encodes CASSSWTGRASQPQHF.